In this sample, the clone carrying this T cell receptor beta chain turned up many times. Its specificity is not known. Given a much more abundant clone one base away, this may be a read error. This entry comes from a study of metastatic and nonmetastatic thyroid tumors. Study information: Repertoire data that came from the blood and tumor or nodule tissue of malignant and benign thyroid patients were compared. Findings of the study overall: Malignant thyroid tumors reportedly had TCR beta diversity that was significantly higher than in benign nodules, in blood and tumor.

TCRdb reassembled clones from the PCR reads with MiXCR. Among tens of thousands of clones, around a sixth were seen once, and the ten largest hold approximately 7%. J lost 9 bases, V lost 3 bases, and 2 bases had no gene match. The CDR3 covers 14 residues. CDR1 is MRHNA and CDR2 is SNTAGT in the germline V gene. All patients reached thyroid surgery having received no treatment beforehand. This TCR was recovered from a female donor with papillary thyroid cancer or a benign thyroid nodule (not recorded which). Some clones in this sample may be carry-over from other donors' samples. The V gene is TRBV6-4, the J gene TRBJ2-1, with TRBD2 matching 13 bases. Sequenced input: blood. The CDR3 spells CASSELAGGTEQFF. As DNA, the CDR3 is TGTGCCAGCAGTGAACTAGCGGGAGGGACTGAGCAGTTCTTC.